A single sample gave rise to the 8 T cell receptor beta chains below, sequenced in a study of cytomegalovirus exposure and HLA in healthy donors. PCR amplification relied on 60 Vbeta primers (plus 13 Jbeta primers). The method was immunoSEQ multiplex PCR; TCRdb's version includes in-frame clones alone and lacks a portion of them. The top ten hold approximately 10% of the sample, which has roughly 130,000 clones, about four fifths seen once. Sequencing was done on a sample of PBMCs. The receptors were gathered from a male donor in good health and CMV-seropositive.

For the CDR3, the DNA is TGTGCCAGCAGTGTCAGTCAGGGGGCTCTTCTATACTATGGCTACACCTTC. Amino acids: CASSVSQGALLYYGYTF. This chain connects TRBV28 to TRBJ1-2, with 8 nucleotides matching TRBD1. The CDR3 is 17 residues long. V shed 5 bases, J shed 3 bases, and the junction held 14 bases outside the gene matches. Per the germline V gene, CDR1 is MDHEN and CDR2 is SYDVKM.

This clone was counted a few times. The chain uses TRBV5-6 and TRBJ2-5, with 15 bases lining up with TRBD2. The CDR3 totals 17 residues. The junction had 13 bases not matched to a gene; V was cut back by 5 bases and J by 8 bases. Germline CDR1 reads SGHDT; CDR2 reads YYEEEE. In DNA, the CDR3 is TGTGCCAGCAGTTTGTCCGGGACTAGCGGGAGGTTAGGAACCCAGTACTTC. Translated: CASSLSGTSGRLGTQYF.

The CDR3 sequence is CAWSAPRALYSNQPQHF. CDR3 sequence (DNA): TGTGCCTGGAGTGCCCCCAGGGCCCTGTATAGCAATCAGCCCCAGCATTTT. The V gene is TRBV30, the J gene TRBJ1-5, with D perhaps matching TRBD1 (5 bases). The CDR3 covers 17 residues. From germline, CDR1 is GTSNPN and CDR2 SVGIG (reference sequence). V lost 1 base and J 0 bases, leaving 16 bases between the germline ends.

This rearrangement joins TRBV29-1 to TRBJ2-3; maybe TRBD2 (5 bases). V dropped 4 bases and J dropped 8 bases, with 13 bases sitting between them. Germline CDR1 and CDR2: SQVTM and ANQGSEA. This CDR3 is 12 amino acids long. The CDR3 sequence: CSVVLGALTQYF. CDR3 coding DNA: TGCAGCGTTGTTTTGGGAGCCCTTACGCAGTATTTT.

This chain links TRBV27 with TRBJ2-1; a weak D match, TRBD2 (6 bases). The length of the CDR3 is 16 residues. The germline V and J ends were trimmed by 5 bases and 0 bases, with 14 bases remaining between them. Germline assignment: CDR1 MNHEY and CDR2 SMNVEV (reference sequence). CDR3 bases: TGTGCCAGCAGTGGTAGCGGAAGAGGCTCCTACAATGAGCAGTTCTTC. Encoded protein: CASSGSGRGSYNEQFF.

V and J are TRBV27 and TRBJ2-1, with D perhaps TRBD2 (7 bases). The germline CDR1 and CDR2 sequences are MNHEY and SMNVEV (reference sequence). Trimming removed 2 bases at V and 7 bases at J, with 15 bases between. The CDR3 runs to 15 residues. CDR3 protein: CASSLGGAGRNEQFF. The CDR3 coding sequence is TGTGCCAGCAGTTTAGGGGGGGCAGGTCGGAATGAGCAGTTCTTC.

This chain joins TRBV4-3 and TRBJ2-7; D remains unclear. CDR3 size: 13 residues. V dropped 0 bases and J dropped 6 bases, with 9 bases sitting between them. Germline CDR1 reads LGHNA; CDR2 reads YSLEER. DNA for the CDR3: TGCGCCAGCAGCCAAGATTTCGGCGGCGAGCAGTACTTC. Amino acids: CASSQDFGGEQYF.

The J gene is TRBJ1-4, the V gene TRBV6-5; unclear D gene. The CDR3 totals 15 residues. V was cut by 4 bases and J by 5 bases, with 14 bases left in between. Germline CDR1 reads MNHEY; CDR2 reads SVGAGI. In DNA form, the CDR3 reads TGTGCCAGCAGTTTCCAGCGGGGTGAAAATGAAAAACTGTTTTTT. Its protein product is CASSFQRGENEKLFF.